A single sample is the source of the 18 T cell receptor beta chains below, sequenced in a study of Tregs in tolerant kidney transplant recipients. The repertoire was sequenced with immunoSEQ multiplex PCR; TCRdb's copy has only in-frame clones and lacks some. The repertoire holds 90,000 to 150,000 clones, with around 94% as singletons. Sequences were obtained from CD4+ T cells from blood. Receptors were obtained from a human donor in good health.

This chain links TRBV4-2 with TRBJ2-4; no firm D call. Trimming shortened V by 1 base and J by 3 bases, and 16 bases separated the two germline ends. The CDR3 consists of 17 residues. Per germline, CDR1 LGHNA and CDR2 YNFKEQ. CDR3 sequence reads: CASSQGEGRLSKNIQYF. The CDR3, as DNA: TGTGCCAGCAGCCAAGGGGAAGGACGGTTAAGCAAAAACATTCAGTACTTC.

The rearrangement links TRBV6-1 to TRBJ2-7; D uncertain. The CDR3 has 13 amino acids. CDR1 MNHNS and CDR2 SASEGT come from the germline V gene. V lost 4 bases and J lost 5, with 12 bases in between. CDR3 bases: TGTGCCAGCAGTGCAGGTCTCTGGAACGAGCAGTACTTC. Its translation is CASSAGLWNEQYF.

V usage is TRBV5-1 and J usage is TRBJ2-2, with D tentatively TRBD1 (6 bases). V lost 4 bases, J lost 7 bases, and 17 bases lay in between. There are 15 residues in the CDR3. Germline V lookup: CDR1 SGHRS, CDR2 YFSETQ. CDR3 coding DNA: TGCGCCAGCAGCCCCTCCTTACAGGGAGTCGGGGAGCTGTTTTTT. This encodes CASSPSLQGVGELFF.

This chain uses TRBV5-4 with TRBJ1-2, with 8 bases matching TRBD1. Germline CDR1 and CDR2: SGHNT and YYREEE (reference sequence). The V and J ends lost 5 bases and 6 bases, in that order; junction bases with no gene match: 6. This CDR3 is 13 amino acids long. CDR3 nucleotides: TGTGCCAGCAGATCGGACAGGGAGGATGGCTACACCTTC. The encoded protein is CASRSDREDGYTF.

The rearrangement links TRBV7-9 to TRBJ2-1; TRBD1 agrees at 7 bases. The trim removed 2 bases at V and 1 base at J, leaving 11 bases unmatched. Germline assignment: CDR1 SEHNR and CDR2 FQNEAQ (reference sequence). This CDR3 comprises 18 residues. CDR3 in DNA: TGTGCCAGCAGCTTAAGATCCCCCAGGGACAGTTCCTACAATGAGCAGTTCTTC. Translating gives CASSLRSPRDSSYNEQFF.

The CDR3 coding sequence is TGTGCCAGCAGCCTCCCTAGCACAGATACGCAGTATTTT. This sequence encodes CASSLPSTDTQYF. The chain is built from TRBV5-4 and TRBJ2-3; D remains ambiguous. CDR3 size: 13 residues. From germline, CDR1 is SGHNT and CDR2 YYREEE (reference sequence). Trimming pared 4 bases from V and 0 bases from J, leaving 6 bases between.

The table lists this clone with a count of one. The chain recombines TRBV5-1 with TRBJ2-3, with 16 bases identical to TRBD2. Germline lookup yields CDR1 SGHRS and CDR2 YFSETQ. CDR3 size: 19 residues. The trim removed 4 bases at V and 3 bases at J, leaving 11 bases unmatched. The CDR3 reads CASSPGGLAGGPWTDTQYF. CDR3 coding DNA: TGCGCCAGCAGCCCCGGGGGACTAGCGGGAGGGCCCTGGACAGATACGCAGTATTTT.

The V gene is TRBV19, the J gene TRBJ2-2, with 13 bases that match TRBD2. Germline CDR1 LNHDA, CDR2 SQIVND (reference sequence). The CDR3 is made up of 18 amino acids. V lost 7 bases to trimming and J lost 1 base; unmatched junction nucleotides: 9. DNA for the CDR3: TGTGCCAGTAACGGACTAGCGGGAGCAAACGGGAACACCGGGGAGCTGTTTTTT. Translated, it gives CASNGLAGANGNTGELFF.

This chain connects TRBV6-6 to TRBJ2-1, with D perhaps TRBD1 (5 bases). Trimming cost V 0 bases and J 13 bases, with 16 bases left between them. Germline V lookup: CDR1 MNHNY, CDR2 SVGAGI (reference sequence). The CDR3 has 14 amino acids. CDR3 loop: CASSYSNLGQGQFF. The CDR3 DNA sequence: TGTGCCAGCAGTTACTCAAATTTGGGGCAGGGTCAGTTCTTC.

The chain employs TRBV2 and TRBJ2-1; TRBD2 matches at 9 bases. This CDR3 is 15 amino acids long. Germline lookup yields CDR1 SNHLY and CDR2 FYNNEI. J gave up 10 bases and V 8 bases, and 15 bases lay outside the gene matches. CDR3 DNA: TGTGCCAGCCGAGAAAGGGCTAGCGGGGCTCAGGAGCAGTTCTTC. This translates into CASRERASGAQEQFF.

The CDR3 sequence is CASSDLRRIRGNEQFF. The DNA of the CDR3 is TGCGCCAGCAGTGACCTAAGGCGGATAAGGGGGAATGAGCAGTTCTTC. The chain has TRBV10-2 and TRBJ2-1; D perhaps matches TRBD1 (6 bases). The CDR3 consists of 16 residues. The germline CDR1 and CDR2 sequences are WSHSY and SAAADI. V was pared by 3 bases and J by 7 bases, with 19 bases between.

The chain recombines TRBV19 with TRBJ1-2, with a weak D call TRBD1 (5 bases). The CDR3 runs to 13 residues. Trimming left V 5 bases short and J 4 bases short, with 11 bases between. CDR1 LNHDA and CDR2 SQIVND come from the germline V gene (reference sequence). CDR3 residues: CASSPRVGYGYTF. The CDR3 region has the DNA TGTGCCAGTAGTCCCAGGGTCGGCTATGGCTACACCTTC.

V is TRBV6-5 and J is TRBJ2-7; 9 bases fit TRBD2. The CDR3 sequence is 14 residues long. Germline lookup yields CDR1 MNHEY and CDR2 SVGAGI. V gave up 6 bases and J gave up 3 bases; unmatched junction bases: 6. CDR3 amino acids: CASRRAGGIYEQYF. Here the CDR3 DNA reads TGTGCCAGCAGGCGAGCGGGAGGAATCTACGAGCAGTACTTC.

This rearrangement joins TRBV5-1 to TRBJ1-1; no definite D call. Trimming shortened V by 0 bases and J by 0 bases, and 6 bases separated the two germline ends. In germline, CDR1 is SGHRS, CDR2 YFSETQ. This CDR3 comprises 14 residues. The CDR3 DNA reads TGCGCCAGCAGCTTGGAGGTTATGAACACTGAAGCTTTCTTT. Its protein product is CASSLEVMNTEAFF.

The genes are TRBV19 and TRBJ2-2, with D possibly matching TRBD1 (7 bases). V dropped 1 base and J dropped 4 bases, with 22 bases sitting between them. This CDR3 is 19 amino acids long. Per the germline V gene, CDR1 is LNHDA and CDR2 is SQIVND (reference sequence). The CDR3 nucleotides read TGTGCCAGTAGTATAGGGTACAGGGGAGGAACGTTTAGCACCGGGGAGCTGTTTTTT. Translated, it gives CASSIGYRGGTFSTGELFF.

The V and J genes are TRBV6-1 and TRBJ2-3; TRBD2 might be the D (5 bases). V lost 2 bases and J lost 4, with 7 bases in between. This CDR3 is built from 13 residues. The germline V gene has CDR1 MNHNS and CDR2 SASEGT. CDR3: CASSELGADTQYF. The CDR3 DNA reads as TGTGCCAGCAGTGAACTCGGGGCAGATACGCAGTATTTT.

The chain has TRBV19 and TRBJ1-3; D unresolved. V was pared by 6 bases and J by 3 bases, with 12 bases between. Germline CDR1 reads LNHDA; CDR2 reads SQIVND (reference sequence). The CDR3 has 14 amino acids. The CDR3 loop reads CASSPDRVGNTIYF. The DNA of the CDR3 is TGTGCCAGTAGCCCCGACCGGGTTGGAAACACCATATATTTT.

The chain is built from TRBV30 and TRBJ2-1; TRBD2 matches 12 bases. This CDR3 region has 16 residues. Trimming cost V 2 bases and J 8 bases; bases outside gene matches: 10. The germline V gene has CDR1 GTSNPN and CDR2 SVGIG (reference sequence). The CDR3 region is CAWSLGRLAGGDEQFF. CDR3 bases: TGTGCCTGGAGTCTGGGTCGGCTAGCGGGAGGGGATGAGCAGTTCTTC.